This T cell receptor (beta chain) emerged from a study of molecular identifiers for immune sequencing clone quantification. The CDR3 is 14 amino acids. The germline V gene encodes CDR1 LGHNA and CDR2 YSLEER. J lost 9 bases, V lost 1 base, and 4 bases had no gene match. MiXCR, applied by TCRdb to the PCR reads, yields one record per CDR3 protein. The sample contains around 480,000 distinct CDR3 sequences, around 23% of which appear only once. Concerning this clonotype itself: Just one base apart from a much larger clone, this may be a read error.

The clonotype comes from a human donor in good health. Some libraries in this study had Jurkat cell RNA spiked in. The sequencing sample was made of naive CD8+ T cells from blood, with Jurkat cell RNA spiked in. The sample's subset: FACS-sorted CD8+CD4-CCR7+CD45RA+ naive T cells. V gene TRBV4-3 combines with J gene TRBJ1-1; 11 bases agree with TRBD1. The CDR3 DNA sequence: TGCGCCAGCAGCCAAGGGACAGGGGGCTCTAAAGCTTTCTTT. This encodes CASSQGTGGSKAFF.